These 18 T cell receptor beta chains were sequenced from one sample in a study of T cell responses to AZD1222 COVID-19 vaccine. Here immunoSEQ multiplex PCR was the method, and the copy in TCRdb shows in-frame clones only, minus some. The table records approximately 140,000 clones, around 86% of them present only once. The sample was peripheral blood, taken on day 0 of MenACWY control vaccination. The receptors here all came from an adult in good health.

The chain links TRBV20-1 to TRBJ2-7; D assignment may be TRBD1 or TRBD2 (5 bases each). The CDR3 is made up of 11 amino acids. Trimming shortened V by 4 bases and J by 6 bases, and 10 bases separated the two germline ends. Germline CDR1 DFQATT, CDR2 SNEGSKA (reference sequence). CDR3 coding DNA: TGCAGTGCTACCACTAGGGGCGAGCAGTACTTC. Protein product: CSATTRGEQYF.

Many counts were recorded for this clone. The chain combines TRBV2 with TRBJ1-1, with TRBD1 matching over 10 bases. The CDR3 runs to 17 residues. CDR1 and CDR2 from the germline V gene are SNHLY and FYNNEI. The V and J ends lost 6 bases and 2 bases, in that order; junction bases with no gene match: 12. The CDR3 protein is CASRIPRTGGTNTEAFF. DNA for the CDR3: TGTGCCAGCAGGATACCCAGGACAGGGGGGACAAACACTGAAGCTTTCTTT.

The V gene is TRBV28, the J gene TRBJ1-2; D perhaps matches TRBD1 (5 bases). Trimming removed 2 bases at V and 3 bases at J, with 10 bases between. Germline V CDR1 and CDR2: MDHEN, SYDVKM. The CDR3 loop spans 14 amino acids. CDR3 residues: CASSLRTGYYGYTF. The DNA for the CDR3 is TGTGCCAGCAGTTTACGAACAGGATACTATGGCTACACCTTC.

J is TRBJ2-1 and V is TRBV5-4, with TRBD2 matching 8 bases. J gave up 4 bases and V 7 bases, and 10 bases lay outside the gene matches. This CDR3 is 15 amino acids long. Germline V CDR1 and CDR2: SGHNT, YYREEE (reference sequence). The CDR3 DNA sequence: TGTGCCAGCGGCCGTGAGCGGGGGACTTACAATGAGCAGTTCTTC. It yields the protein CASGRERGTYNEQFF.

This chain uses TRBV9 with TRBJ1-5; perhaps TRBD1 as D (6 bases). Trimming took off 2 bases at V and 3 bases at J, with 9 bases between the two ends. In germline, CDR1 is SGDLS, CDR2 YYNGEE. This CDR3 is built from 14 residues. The CDR3 reads CASSVGDINQPQHF. Here the CDR3 DNA reads TGTGCCAGCAGCGTGGGGGACATCAATCAGCCCCAGCATTTT. The full variable domain, rest sourced from reference TRBV9 and TRBJ1-5, is DSGVTQTPKHLITATGQRVTLRCSPRSGDLSVYWYQQSLDQGLQFLIQYYNGEERAKGNILERFSAQQFPDLHSELNLSSLELGDSALYFCASSVGDINQPQHFGDGTRLSIL.

The chain employs TRBV28 and TRBJ1-2, with D perhaps matching TRBD1 (5 bases). Trimming removed 7 bases from V and 4 bases from J, with 13 bases in between. This CDR3 region has 13 residues. CDR1 and CDR2 (germline): MDHEN, SYDVKM. The CDR3 spells CASTTQGFYGYTF. The DNA of the CDR3 is TGTGCCAGCACCACCCAGGGATTCTATGGCTACACCTTC.

This clone has just a few counts. This CDR3 reads CASSGRGGQPQHF. The DNA for the CDR3 is TGTGCCAGCAGCGGGAGGGGAGGCCAGCCCCAGCATTTT. V usage is TRBV3-1 (or the pseudogene TRBV3-2) and J usage is TRBJ1-5, with D possibly TRBD1 on 5 matching bases. The CDR3 contains 13 residues. V was pared by 5 bases and J by 7 bases, with 12 bases between. Germline V gene data show CDR1 as LGHDT and CDR2 as YNNKEL (reference sequence).

This sequence joins TRBV5-1 and TRBJ2-1; D unresolved. The germline V gene has CDR1 SGHRS and CDR2 YFSETQ. This CDR3 is built from 11 residues. V dropped 2 bases and J dropped 7 bases, with 4 bases sitting between them. The CDR3 region has the DNA TGCGCCAGCAGCTTAGGAAATGAGCAGTTCTTC. It translates to CASSLGNEQFF.

The gene calls are TRBV5-1 and TRBJ2-2, with D possibly matching TRBD2 (5 bases). There are 14 residues in the CDR3. Germline lookup yields CDR1 SGHRS and CDR2 YFSETQ. Trimming cost V 0 bases and J 6 bases, with 9 bases left between them. The CDR3, as DNA: TGCGCCAGCAGCTTGGATGGAGGTCCCGGGGAGCTGTTTTTT. Translated: CASSLDGGPGELFF.

This clone has more than one count but fewer than ten. This sequence joins TRBV28 and TRBJ1-6; no clear D gene. CDR1 is MDHEN, CDR2 SYDVKM, per germline. The ends were cut back, 8 bases at V and 4 bases at J, with 12 bases in the middle. This CDR3 has 14 amino acids. CDR3: CASRAQIYNSPLHF. CDR3 coding DNA: TGTGCCAGCCGTGCACAGATTTATAATTCACCCCTCCACTTT.

The rearrangement uses TRBV27 and TRBJ2-7; D remains ambiguous. Germline lookup yields CDR1 MNHEY and CDR2 SMNVEV (reference sequence). This CDR3 contains 14 residues. V lost 5 bases, J lost 0 bases, and 11 bases lay in between. The CDR3 region has the DNA TGTGCCAGCAGTAGGTCGGGCAGCTCCTACGAGCAGTACTTC. This translates into CASSRSGSSYEQYF.

The V call is TRBV14, the J call TRBJ1-1; D possibly corresponds to TRBD1 (5 bases). This CDR3 spans 16 amino acids. V was clipped by 4 bases and J by 10 bases, with 25 bases between them. Germline V CDR1 and CDR2: SGHDN, FVKESK. The CDR3, as DNA: TGTGCCAGCAGCCGACCAGGTAGCAGCGGAGTCACAGGAGCTTTCTTT. Protein sequence: CASSRPGSSGVTGAFF.

J is TRBJ2-7 and V is TRBV7-9; perhaps TRBD2 as D (6 bases). CDR1 is SEHNR and CDR2 is FQNEAQ in the germline V gene (reference sequence). The CDR3 loop spans 13 amino acids. V lost 8 bases to trimming and J lost 4 bases, with 15 bases between them. DNA for the CDR3: TGTGCCAGCGCGCCGGGCGGGGTTTACGAGCAGTACGTC. The encoded protein is CASAPGGVYEQYV.

The CDR3: CASSRGFNTEAFF. The CDR3 nucleotides are TGTGCCAGCAGTCGGGGGTTCAACACTGAAGCTTTCTTT. The V gene is TRBV2, the J gene TRBJ1-1, with D perhaps TRBD1 (5 bases). Trimming shortened V by 5 bases and J by 2 bases, and 9 bases separated the two germline ends. Germline V lookup: CDR1 SNHLY, CDR2 FYNNEI. The CDR3 extends over 13 amino acids.

Written as DNA, the CDR3 is TGTGCCAGCAGTTTCCTCTCGGGTAATAGGAAGGAGACCCAGTACTTC. Its translation: CASSFLSGNRKETQYF. The chain carries TRBV6-5 and TRBJ2-5, with no clear D. CDR1 MNHEY and CDR2 SVGAGI come from the germline V gene. Trimming took 4 bases from V and 5 from J, leaving 20 bases between them. The CDR3 covers 16 residues.

This chain uses TRBV12-3 or TRBV12-4 with TRBJ1-4, with a tentative D call TRBD1 (5 bases). Trimming took off 7 bases at V and 8 bases at J, with 14 bases between the two ends. This CDR3 contains 13 residues. The CDR3 bases are TGTGCCAGCAAGTGGCAGGGCAGGGAAAAACTGTTTTTT. The encoded protein is CASKWQGREKLFF.

V gene TRBV19 combines with J gene TRBJ2-1; D tentatively reads TRBD1 or TRBD2 (5 bases each). The V gene lost 4 bases and the J gene lost 0 bases, with 16 bases spanning the gap. Germline V gives CDR1 LNHDA, CDR2 SQIVND (reference sequence). The length of the CDR3 is 17 residues. The CDR3 DNA reads TGTGCCAGTAGTAATTCCGGGACGGGGAGCTCCTACAATGAGCAGTTCTTC. Protein: CASSNSGTGSSYNEQFF.

The chain uses TRBV20-1 and TRBJ2-7; D is unclear. The V end lost 4 bases, the J end lost 6 bases, and 10 bases lay between the germline ends. The CDR3 contains 11 residues. Germline V CDR1 and CDR2: DFQATT, SNEGSKA (reference sequence). In nucleotides, the CDR3 is TGCAGTGCTAAGTTCTATGGCGAGCAGTACTTC. Translated, it gives CSAKFYGEQYF.